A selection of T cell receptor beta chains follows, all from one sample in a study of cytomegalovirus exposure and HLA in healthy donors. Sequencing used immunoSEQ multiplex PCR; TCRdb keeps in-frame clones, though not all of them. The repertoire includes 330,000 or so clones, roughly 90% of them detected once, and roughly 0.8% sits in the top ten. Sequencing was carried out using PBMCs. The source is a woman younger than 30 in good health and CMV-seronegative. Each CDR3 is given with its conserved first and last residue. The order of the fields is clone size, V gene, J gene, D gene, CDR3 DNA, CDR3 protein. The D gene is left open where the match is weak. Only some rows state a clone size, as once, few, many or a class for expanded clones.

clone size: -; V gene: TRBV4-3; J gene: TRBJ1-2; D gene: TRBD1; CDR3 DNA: TGCGCCAGCAGCCAGGCCGGGACAGGGGAAAACTATGGCTACACCTTC; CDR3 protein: CASSQAGTGENYGYTF
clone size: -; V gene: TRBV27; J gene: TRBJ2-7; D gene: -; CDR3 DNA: TGTGCCAGCAGTTTAATGGCAGGGGAGATCTACGAGCAGTACTTC; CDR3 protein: CASSLMAGEIYEQYF
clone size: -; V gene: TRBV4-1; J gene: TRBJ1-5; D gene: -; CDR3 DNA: TGCGCCAGCAGCCAAGGGTCCGGGGTGGACCAGCCCCAGCATTTT; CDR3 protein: CASSQGSGVDQPQHF
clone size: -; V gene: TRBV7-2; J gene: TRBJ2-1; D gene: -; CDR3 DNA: TGTGCCAGCAGCTTGGTAGCCCAGAGCTCCTACAATGAGCAGTTCTTC; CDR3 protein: CASSLVAQSSYNEQFF
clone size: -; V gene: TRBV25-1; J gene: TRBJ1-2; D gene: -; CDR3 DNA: TGTGCCAGCAGTGACTCGGGTTCGTGGATCGGCTATGGCTACACCTTC; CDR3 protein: CASSDSGSWIGYGYTF
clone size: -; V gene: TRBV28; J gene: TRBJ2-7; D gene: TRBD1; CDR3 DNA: TGTGCCAGCAGTTTCGGGACAGGTGGGTCGTACGAGCAGTACTTC; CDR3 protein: CASSFGTGGSYEQYF
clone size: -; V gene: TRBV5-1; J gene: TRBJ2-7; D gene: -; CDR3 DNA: TGCGCCAGCAGCCCCCGGTCAGGCTCCTACGAGCAGTACTTC; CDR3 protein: CASSPRSGSYEQYF
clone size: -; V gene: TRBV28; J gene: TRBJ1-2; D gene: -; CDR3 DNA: TGTGCCAGCAGTTCACCAGGGGAACGAGGCTACACCTTC; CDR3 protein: CASSSPGERGYTF
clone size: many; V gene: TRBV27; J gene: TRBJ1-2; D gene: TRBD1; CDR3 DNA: TGTGCCAGCAGTTTTTTGACAGGGGGGAACTATGGCTACACCTTC; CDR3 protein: CASSFLTGGNYGYTF
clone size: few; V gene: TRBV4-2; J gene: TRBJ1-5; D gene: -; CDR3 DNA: TGTGCCAGCAGCCAAGGCGGGGAACAGCCCCAGCATTTT; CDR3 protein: CASSQGGEQPQHF
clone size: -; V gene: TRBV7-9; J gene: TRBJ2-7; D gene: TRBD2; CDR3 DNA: TGTGCCAGCAGTGCGGGAGCCGTTTACGAGCAGTACTTC; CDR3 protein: CASSAGAVYEQYF
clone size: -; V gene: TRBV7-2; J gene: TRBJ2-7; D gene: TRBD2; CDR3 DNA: TGTGCCAGCAGCGGGGGTTCGACTAGCGGTTACTACGAGCAGTACTTC; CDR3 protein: CASSGGSTSGYYEQYF
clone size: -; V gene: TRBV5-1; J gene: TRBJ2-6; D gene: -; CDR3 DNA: TGCGCCAGCAAGGAGAGCTCTGGGGCCAACGTCCTGACTTTC; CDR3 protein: CASKESSGANVLTF
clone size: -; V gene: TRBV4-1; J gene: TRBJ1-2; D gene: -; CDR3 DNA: TGCGCCAGCAGCCACGTCCAGATACAGGGAGCCTATGGCTACACCTTC; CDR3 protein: CASSHVQIQGAYGYTF
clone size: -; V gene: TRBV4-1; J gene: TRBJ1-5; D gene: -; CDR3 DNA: TGCGCCAGCAGCCAAGAACCCGGTCAGCCCCAGCATTTT; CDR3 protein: CASSQEPGQPQHF
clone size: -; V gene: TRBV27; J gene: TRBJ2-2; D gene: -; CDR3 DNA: TGTGCCAGCAGTCCCCAGTCCTCCGGGGAGCTGTTTTTT; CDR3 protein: CASSPQSSGELFF
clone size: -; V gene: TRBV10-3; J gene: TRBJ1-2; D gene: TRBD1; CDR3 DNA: TGTGCCATCAGTGAGTCGACAGGGTCTACGGGCGGCTACACCTTC; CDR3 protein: CAISESTGSTGGYTF
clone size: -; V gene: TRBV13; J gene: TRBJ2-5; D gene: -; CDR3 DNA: TGTGCCAGCAGCTTGCAGGGTATAATGGAGACCCAGTACTTC; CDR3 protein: CASSLQGIMETQYF
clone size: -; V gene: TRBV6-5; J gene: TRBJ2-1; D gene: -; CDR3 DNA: TGTGCCAGCAGCCCCAGGAACACCCTATACAATGAGCAGTTCTTC; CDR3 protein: CASSPRNTLYNEQFF
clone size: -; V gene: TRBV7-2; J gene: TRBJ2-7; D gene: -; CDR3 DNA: TGTGCCAGCAGCTTAGTGGAGGGATTATCGGTGGAGCAGTACTTC; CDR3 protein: CASSLVEGLSVEQYF
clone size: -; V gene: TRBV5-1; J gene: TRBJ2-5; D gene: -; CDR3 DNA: TGCGCCAGCAGGGCAGGGGAAGAGACCCAGTACTTC; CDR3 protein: CASRAGEETQYF
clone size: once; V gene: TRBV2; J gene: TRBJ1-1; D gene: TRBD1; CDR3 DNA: TGTGCCAGCAGTGGACAGGGGGAGAACACTGAAGCTTTCTTT; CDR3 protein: CASSGQGENTEAFF
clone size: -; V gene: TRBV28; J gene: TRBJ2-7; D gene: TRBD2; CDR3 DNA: TGTGCCAGCAGTTTGGCTAGCGGGCGGGGCGAGCAGTACTTC; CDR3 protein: CASSLASGRGEQYF
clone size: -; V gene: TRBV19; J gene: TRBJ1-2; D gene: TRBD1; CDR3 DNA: TGTGCCAGTAGCCCAGCACAGGGGAAGCTCTATGGCTACACCTTC; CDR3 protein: CASSPAQGKLYGYTF
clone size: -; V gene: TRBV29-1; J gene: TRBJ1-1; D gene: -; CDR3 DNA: TGCAGCGTTCAGGGGATTTTGTTCACTGAAGCTTTCTTT; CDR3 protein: CSVQGILFTEAFF
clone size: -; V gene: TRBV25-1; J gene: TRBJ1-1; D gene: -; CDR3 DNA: TGTGCCAGCAGTGAACAGGGGTATGCGGACACTGAAGCTTTCTTT; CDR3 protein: CASSEQGYADTEAFF
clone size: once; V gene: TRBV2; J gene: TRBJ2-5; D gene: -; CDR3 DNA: TGTGCCAGCAACCGGGGGACGGAGACCCAGTACTTC; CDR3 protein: CASNRGTETQYF
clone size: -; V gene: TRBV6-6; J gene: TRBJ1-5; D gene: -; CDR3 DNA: TGTGCCAGCAGTTACCAGACAGGCCCCAATCAGCCCCAGCATTTT; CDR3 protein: CASSYQTGPNQPQHF
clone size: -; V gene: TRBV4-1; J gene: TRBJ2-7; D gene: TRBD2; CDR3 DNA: TGCGCCAGCAGCCAGGGCGGAGCGGGGACGTCTTTCGAGCAGTACTTC; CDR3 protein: CASSQGGAGTSFEQYF
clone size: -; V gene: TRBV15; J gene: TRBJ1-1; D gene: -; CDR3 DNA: TGTGCCACCAGCAGAGATATTGGGGGAGGGATCACTGAAGCTTTCTTT; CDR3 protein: CATSRDIGGGITEAFF